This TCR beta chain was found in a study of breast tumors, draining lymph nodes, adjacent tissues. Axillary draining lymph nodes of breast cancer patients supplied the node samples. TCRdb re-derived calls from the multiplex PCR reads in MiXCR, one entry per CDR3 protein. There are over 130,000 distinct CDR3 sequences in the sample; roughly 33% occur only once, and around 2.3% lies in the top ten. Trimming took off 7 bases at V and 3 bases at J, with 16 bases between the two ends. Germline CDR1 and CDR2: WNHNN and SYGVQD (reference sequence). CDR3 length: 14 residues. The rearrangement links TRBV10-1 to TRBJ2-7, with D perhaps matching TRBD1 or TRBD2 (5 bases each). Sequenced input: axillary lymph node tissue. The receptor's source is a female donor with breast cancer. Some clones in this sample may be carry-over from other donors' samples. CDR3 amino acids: CASNHTGRNYEQYV. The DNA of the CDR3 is TGCGCCAGCAACCATACGGGACGGAACTACGAGCAGTACGTC.